There are many counts of the clone carrying this TCR beta chain. Its specificity is not known. This record belongs to a study of regulatory T cells in long-lasting Graves disease. The CDR3 is 12 residues long. V was clipped by 4 bases and J by 2 bases; unmatched bases: 1. Germline V gene data show CDR1 as GTSNPN and CDR2 as SVGIG (reference sequence). Construction of the TCR beta libraries employed iRepertoire HTBI primers in conjunction with Arm-PCR of CDR3 regions. TCRdb analysed the multiplex PCR reads with MiXCR anew, one entry per CDR3 protein. The sample contains about 430,000 distinct CDR3 sequences, 21% of which appear only once. The time point is: persistent/refractory GD, antithyroid drugs over 5 years with positive TRAb. RNA from PBMCs was the source of the TCR library. Study-wide results and caveats: Examination was confined to peripheral blood, excluding thyroid tissue.

The source is a female donor with Graves disease. Material: peripheral blood mononuclear cells (PBMCs), obtained when the disease was refractory, from a patient treated with antithyroid drugs. J is TRBJ1-2 and V is TRBV30, with 7 nucleotides matching TRBD1. In nucleotides, the CDR3 is TGTGCCTGGACAGGGGGAAACTATGGCTACACCTTC. It encodes CAWTGGNYGYTF. Full variable domain (outside the CDR3, taken from reference TRBV30 and TRBJ1-2): SQTIHQWPATLVQPVGSPLSLECTVEGTSNPNLYWYRQAAGRGLQLLFYSVGIGQISSEVPQNLSASRPQDRQFILSSKKLLLSDSGFYLCAWTGGNYGYTFGSGTRLTVV.